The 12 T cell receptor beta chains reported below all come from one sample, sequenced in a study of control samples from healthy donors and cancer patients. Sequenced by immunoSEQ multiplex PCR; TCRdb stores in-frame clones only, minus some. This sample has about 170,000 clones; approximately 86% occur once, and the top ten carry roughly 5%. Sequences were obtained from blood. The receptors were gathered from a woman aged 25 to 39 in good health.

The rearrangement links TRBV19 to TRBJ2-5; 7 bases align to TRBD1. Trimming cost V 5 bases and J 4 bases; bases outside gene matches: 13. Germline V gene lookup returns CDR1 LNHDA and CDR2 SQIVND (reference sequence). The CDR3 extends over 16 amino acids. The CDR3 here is CASSSARTGTRETQYF. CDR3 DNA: TGTGCCAGTAGTTCCGCCAGGACAGGAACCCGAGAGACCCAGTACTTC.

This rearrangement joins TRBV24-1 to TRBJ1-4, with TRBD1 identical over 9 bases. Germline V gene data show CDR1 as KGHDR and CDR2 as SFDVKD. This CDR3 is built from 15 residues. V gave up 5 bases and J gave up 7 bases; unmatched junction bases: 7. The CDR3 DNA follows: TGTGCCACCAGTGTTCTTACAGGGGGCGGTGAAAAACTGTTTTTT. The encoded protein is CATSVLTGGGEKLFF.

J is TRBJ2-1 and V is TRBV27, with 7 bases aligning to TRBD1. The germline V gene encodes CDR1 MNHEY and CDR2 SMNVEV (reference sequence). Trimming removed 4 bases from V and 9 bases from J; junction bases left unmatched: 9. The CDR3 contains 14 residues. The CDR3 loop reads CASSYTGVKGEQFF. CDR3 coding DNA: TGTGCCAGCAGTTATACAGGGGTCAAGGGTGAGCAGTTCTTC.

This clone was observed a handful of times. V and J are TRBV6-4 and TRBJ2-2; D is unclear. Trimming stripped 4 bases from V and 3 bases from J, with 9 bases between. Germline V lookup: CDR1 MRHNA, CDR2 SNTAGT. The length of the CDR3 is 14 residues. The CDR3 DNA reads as TGTGCCAGCAGTGGAAGGGCGGACACCGGGGAGCTGTTTTTT. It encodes CASSGRADTGELFF.

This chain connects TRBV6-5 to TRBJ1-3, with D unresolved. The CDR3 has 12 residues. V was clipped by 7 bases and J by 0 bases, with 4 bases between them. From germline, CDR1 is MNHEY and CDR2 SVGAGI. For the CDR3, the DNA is TGTGCCAGCAAAGTCTCTGGAAACACCATATATTTT. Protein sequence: CASKVSGNTIYF.

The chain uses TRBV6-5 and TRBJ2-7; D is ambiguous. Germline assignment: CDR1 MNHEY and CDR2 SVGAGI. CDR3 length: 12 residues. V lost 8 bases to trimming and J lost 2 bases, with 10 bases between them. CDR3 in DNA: TGTGCCAGCGGTCCGGGCCCCTACGAGCAGTACTTC. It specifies CASGPGPYEQYF.

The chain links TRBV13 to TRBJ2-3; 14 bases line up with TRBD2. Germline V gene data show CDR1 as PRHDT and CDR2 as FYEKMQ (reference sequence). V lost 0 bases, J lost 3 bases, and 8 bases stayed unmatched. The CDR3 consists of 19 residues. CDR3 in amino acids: CASSLGTSGGAYGTDTQYF. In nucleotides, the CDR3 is TGTGCCAGCAGCTTAGGGACTAGCGGGGGGGCCTATGGTACAGATACGCAGTATTTT.

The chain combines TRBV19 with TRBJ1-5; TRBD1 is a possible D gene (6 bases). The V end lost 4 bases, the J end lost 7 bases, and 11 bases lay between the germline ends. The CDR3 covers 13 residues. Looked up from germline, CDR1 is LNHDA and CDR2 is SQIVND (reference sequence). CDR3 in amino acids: CASSKQGGQPQHF. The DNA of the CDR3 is TGTGCCAGTAGTAAACAGGGCGGACAGCCCCAGCATTTT.

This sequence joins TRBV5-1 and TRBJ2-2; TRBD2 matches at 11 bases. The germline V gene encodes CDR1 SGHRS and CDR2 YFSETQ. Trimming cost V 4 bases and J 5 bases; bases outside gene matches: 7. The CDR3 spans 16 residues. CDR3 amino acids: CASSPTSGSGTGELFF. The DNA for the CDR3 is TGCGCCAGCAGCCCCACTAGCGGGAGCGGAACCGGGGAGCTGTTTTTT. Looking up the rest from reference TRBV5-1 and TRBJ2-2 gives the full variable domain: KAGVTQTPRYLIKTRGQQVTLSCSPISGHRSVSWYQQTPGQGLQFLFEYFSETQRNKGNFPGRFSGRQFSNSRSEMNVSTLELGDSALYLCASSPTSGSGTGELFFGEGSRLTVL.

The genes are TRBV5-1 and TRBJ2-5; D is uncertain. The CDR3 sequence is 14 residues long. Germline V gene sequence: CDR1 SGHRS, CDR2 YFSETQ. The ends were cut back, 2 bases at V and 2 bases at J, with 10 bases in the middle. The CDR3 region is CASSFQTVQETQYF. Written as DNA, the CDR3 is TGCGCCAGCAGCTTTCAAACGGTACAAGAGACCCAGTACTTC.

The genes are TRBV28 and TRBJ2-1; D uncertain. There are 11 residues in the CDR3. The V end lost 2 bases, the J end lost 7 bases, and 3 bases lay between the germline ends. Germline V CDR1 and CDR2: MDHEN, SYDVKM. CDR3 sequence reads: CASSLRNEQFF. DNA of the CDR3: TGTGCCAGCAGTTTAAGAAATGAGCAGTTCTTC. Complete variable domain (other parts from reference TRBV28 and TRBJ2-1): DVKVTQSSRYLVKRTGEKVFLECVQDMDHENMFWYRQDPGLGLRLIYFSYDVKMKEKGDIPEGYSVSREKKERFSLILESASTNQTSMYLCASSLRNEQFFGPGTRLTVL.

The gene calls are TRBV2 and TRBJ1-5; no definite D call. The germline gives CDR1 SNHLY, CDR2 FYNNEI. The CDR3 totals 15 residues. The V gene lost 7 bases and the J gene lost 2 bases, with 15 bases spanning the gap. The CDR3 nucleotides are TGTGCCAGCATGCGGGTCGGTGAGGGCAATCAGCCCCAGCATTTT. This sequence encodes CASMRVGEGNQPQHF.